This T cell receptor beta chain was recovered during a study of cytomegalovirus exposure and HLA in healthy donors. Study at large: Among about 200 million T cells, an earlier analysis found 120 million or so unique TCR beta sequences. Early released data comprised about 85 million unique TCRs from HLA-typed donors.

13 Jbeta primers and 60 Vbeta primers were used for the PCR. Sequencing was performed with immunoSEQ multiplex PCR; in TCRdb, only in-frame clones are kept and a portion is missing. This sample's clone table lists 150,000 to 200,000 clones. This TCR was recovered from a woman aged 60-75 years in good health and CMV-seronegative. The sequenced material came from PBMCs.

CDR3 amino acids: CASSLGGSQETQYF. DNA of the CDR3: TGTGCCAGCAGCTTAGGGGGCAGCCAAGAGACCCAGTACTTC. The rearrangement joins TRBV11-3 to TRBJ2-5; a possible D gene is TRBD1 (5 bases). The V gene lost 1 base and the J gene lost 1 base, with 7 bases spanning the gap. There are 14 residues in the CDR3. Germline lookup yields CDR1 SGHNT and CDR2 YENEEA.